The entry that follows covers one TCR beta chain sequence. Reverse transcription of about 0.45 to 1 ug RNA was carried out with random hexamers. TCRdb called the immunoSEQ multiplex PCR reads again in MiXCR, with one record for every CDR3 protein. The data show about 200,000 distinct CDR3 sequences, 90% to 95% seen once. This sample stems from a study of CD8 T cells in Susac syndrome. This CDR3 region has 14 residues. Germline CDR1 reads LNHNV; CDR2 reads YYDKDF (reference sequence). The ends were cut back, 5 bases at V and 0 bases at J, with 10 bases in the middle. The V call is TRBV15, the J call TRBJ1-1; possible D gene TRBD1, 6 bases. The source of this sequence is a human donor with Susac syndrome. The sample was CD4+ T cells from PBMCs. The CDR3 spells CATSLGQMNTEAFF. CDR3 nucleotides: TGTGCCACCAGCCTAGGACAGATGAACACTGAAGCTTTCTTT. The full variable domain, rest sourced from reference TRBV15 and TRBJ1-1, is DAMVIQNPRYQVTQFGKPVTLSCSQTLNHNVMYWYQQKSSQAPKLLFHYYDKDFNNEADTPDNFQSRRPNTSFCFLDIRSPGLGDTAMYLCATSLGQMNTEAFFGQGTRLTVV.